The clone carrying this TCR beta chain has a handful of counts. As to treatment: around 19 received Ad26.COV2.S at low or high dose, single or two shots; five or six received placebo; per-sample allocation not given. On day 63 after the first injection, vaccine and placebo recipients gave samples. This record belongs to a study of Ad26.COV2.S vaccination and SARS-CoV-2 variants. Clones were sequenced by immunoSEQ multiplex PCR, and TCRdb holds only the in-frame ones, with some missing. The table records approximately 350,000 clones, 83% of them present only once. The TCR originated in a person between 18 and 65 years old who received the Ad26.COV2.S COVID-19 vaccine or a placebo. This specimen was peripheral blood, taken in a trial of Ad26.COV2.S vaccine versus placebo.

The CDR3: CASSPGHGRYGYTF. In DNA, the CDR3 is TGTGCCAGCAGTCCGGGACACGGCCGCTATGGCTACACCTTC. The V gene is TRBV28, the J gene TRBJ1-2; weak D call: TRBD1 (6 bases). CDR1 is MDHEN, CDR2 SYDVKM, per germline. V dropped 5 bases and J dropped 4 bases, with 14 bases sitting between them. The CDR3 runs 14 residues.